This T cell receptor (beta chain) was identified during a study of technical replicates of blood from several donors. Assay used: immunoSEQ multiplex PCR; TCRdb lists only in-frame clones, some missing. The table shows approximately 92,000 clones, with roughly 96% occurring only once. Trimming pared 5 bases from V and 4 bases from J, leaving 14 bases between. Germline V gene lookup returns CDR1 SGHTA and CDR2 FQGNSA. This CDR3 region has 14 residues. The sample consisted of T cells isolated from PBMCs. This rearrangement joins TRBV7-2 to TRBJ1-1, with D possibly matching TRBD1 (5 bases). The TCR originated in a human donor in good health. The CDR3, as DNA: TGTGCCAGCAGCCGCTCAGGGTTGGGCACTGAAGCTTTCTTT. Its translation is CASSRSGLGTEAFF.